This TCR beta chain was captured by sequencing in a study of T cell therapy after organ transplantation. Across the study: Therapy products were autologous CMV-specific T cells, peptide-expanded for about two weeks. Blood for the long-term post-therapy sample came 20 to 29 weeks after therapy. Patients received a median of 1.92 x 10^8 CMV-specific T cells over 2 to 6 infusions. Notes on the study in general: Post-therapy CD8 clonality change correlated inversely with pretherapy clonality.

Profiled with immunoSEQ multiplex PCR; TCRdb holds only in-frame clones, not every one. Of 20,000 to 25,000 clones in the sample, roughly 84% were seen once. The CDR3 contains 16 residues. Trimming took 1 base from V and 0 from J; bases not matched to a gene: 5. Germline V gene lookup returns CDR1 LGHNA and CDR2 YSLEER. Remarks on this clone: As yet, its antigen is unknown.

This sample's time point: 20-29 weeks after completion of therapy. Source: CD8+ T cells from blood, taken after autologous CMV-specific T cell therapy. The receptor comes from a human patient who had received a solid organ transplant and had CMV disease. Part of the T cells may come from the graft donor. The J gene is TRBJ2-5, the V gene TRBV4-3; 7 nucleotides match TRBD2. In DNA, the CDR3 is TGCGCCAGCAGCCAAGGAACTAGCGTGTACCAAGAGACCCAGTACTTC. It translates to CASSQGTSVYQETQYF.